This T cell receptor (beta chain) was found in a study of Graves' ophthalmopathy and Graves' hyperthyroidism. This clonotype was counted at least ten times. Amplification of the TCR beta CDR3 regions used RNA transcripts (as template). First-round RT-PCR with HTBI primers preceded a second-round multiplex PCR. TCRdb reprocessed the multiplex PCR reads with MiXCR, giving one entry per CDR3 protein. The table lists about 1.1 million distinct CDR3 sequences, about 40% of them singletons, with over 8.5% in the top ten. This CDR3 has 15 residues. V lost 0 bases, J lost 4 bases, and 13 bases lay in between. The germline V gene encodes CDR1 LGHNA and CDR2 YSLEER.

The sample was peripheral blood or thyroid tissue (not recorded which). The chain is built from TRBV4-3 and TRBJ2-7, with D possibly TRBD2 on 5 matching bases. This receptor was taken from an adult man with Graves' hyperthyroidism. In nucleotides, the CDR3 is TGCGCCAGCAGCCAAGATCAAGGGCGAGGGTACGAGCAGTACTTC. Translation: CASSQDQGRGYEQYF.